Below, one TCR beta chain is given with its context. Its antigen remains unknown. The ends were cut back, 6 bases at V and 4 bases at J, with 10 bases in the middle. The CDR3 contains 12 residues. Germline CDR1 reads SEHNR; CDR2 reads FQNEAQ (reference sequence). TCRdb's table, derived via immunoSEQ multiplex PCR, lists solely in-frame clones and lacks some. The sample carries about 140,000 clones, around nine tenths recorded once. This sample is part of a study of T cell responses to AZD1222 COVID-19 vaccine. Study observations and caveats: Sampling captured repertoires only after the peak T cell response. Spike-specific TCR repertoires showed rising breadth and depth after two AZD1222 doses. Seropositive AZD1222 recipients at baseline numbered only 5 or 6.

Sample: peripheral blood, taken on day 0 of AZD1222 vaccination. This TCR was sampled from an adult in good health. The J gene is TRBJ2-7, the V gene TRBV7-9; D unresolved. This chain's CDR3 is CASSRAAYEQYF. The CDR3 DNA sequence: TGTGCCAGCAGTAGGGCCGCTTACGAGCAGTACTTC.